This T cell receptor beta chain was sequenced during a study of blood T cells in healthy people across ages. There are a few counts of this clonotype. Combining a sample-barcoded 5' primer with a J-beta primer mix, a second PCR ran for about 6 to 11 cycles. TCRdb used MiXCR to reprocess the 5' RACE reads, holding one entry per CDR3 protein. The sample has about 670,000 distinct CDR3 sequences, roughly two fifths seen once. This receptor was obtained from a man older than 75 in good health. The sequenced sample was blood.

DNA of the CDR3: TGTGCCATCAGTAATCGCGAGTATGGCTACACCTTC. Amino acid sequence: CAISNREYGYTF. This rearrangement joins TRBV10-3 to TRBJ1-2; D gene uncertain. This CDR3 has 12 residues. Trimming took off 5 bases at V and 5 bases at J, with 9 bases between the two ends. The V gene's germline CDR1 is ENHRY and CDR2 SYGVKD.